This record concerns one TCR beta chain sequence. The sample is drawn from a study of T cell changes during pregnancy in multiple sclerosis. Sequencing used immunoSEQ multiplex PCR; TCRdb keeps in-frame clones, though not all of them. The repertoire holds just over 55,000 clones, with 80% to 95% as singletons. CDR3 length: 15 amino acids. J was trimmed by 4 bases and V by 5 bases; bases with no gene match: 9. Germline loops: CDR1 SEHNR, CDR2 FQNEAQ (reference sequence). The sample was peripheral blood, taken after pregnancy. This chain joins TRBV7-9 and TRBJ1-2; 8 bases match TRBD1. This receptor was identified in a female donor in good health, enrolled as a control in a pregnancy study. The CDR3 here is CASSRFGQGVYGYTF. The CDR3 DNA follows: TGTGCCAGCAGCCGTTTCGGACAGGGTGTCTATGGCTACACCTTC.